This passage covers 20 T cell receptor beta chains from one sample sequenced in a study of blood T cell repertoires in COVID-19. Repertoires were generated with immunoSEQ multiplex PCR, while TCRdb's copy carries only in-frame clones and drops some. The profile shows 150,000 to 200,000 clones, roughly 89% of them singletons. Sequences were obtained from peripheral blood. The receptors shown here come from a man aged 35-49 years with acute or convalescent COVID-19.

Only one count was recorded for this clone. The chain recombines TRBV30 with TRBJ2-7, with 9 bases identical to TRBD1. The CDR3 consists of 15 residues. V shed 2 bases, J shed 3 bases, and the junction held 8 bases outside the gene matches. Germline loops: CDR1 GTSNPN, CDR2 SVGIG (reference sequence). CDR3 residues: CAWSPNRGRFYEQYF. Written as DNA, the CDR3 is TGTGCCTGGAGTCCGAACAGGGGGCGCTTCTACGAGCAGTACTTC.

The chain is built from TRBV9 and TRBJ2-3; D is unresolved. The CDR3 runs to 15 residues. In germline, CDR1 is SGDLS, CDR2 YYNGEE. V lost 2 bases to trimming and J lost 2 bases, with 12 bases between them. Here the CDR3 DNA reads TGTGCCAGCAGCGTCAAAGCGTTCTTCACAGATACGCAGTATTTT. It specifies CASSVKAFFTDTQYF. The variable domain in full, completed from reference TRBV9 and TRBJ2-3, reads DSGVTQTPKHLITATGQRVTLRCSPRSGDLSVYWYQQSLDQGLQFLIQYYNGEERAKGNILERFSAQQFPDLHSELNLSSLELGDSALYFCASSVKAFFTDTQYFGPGTRLTVL.

The chain is built from TRBV23-1 and TRBJ1-1; D call uncertain. TRBV23-1 is sorted into the ORF group, with uncertain function. V lost 9 bases and J lost 3, with 17 bases in between. CDR3 size: 14 residues. CDR3 coding DNA: TGCGCCAGGCCTTCGGGGAGTGGGGACACTGAAGCTTTCTTT. Translation gives CARPSGSGDTEAFF.

V is TRBV28 and J is TRBJ1-1; D not resolved. V lost 0 bases and J 1 base, leaving 6 bases between the germline ends. The CDR3 consists of 14 residues. From germline, CDR1 is MDHEN and CDR2 SYDVKM. The CDR3 nucleotides read TGTGCCAGCAGTTTATGGGAGGGGAACACTGAAGCTTTCTTT. Amino acid sequence: CASSLWEGNTEAFF.

The chain links TRBV5-4 to TRBJ2-7; 8 bases are shared with TRBD2. CDR1 and CDR2 from the germline V gene are SGHNT and YYREEE (reference sequence). Trimming took 1 base from V and 1 from J; bases not matched to a gene: 7. The CDR3 is 16 amino acids. CDR3 amino acids: CASSLNAGTSSYEQYF. The CDR3, as DNA: TGTGCCAGCAGCTTGAACGCCGGGACTAGTTCCTACGAGCAGTACTTC.

The CDR3 region has the DNA TGTGCCAGCAGGACAGCAGATACGCAGTATTTT. Its protein is CASRTADTQYF. This chain links TRBV6-5 with TRBJ2-3, with D possibly TRBD1 on 5 matching bases. Trimming shortened V by 6 bases and J by 4 bases, and 5 bases separated the two germline ends. Germline assignment: CDR1 MNHEY and CDR2 SVGAGI. The CDR3 covers 11 residues.

The chain joins TRBV5-1 to TRBJ1-1, with D maybe TRBD1 (5 bases). Between the trimmed V and J ends, which lost 5 bases and 4 bases, there was a span of 12 bases. CDR3 size: 13 residues. The germline gives CDR1 SGHRS, CDR2 YFSETQ. The CDR3 DNA follows: TGCGCCAGCAGAGAAGGGGCTGGCACTGAAGCTTTCTTT. This gives the protein CASREGAGTEAFF.

The chain links TRBV15 to TRBJ2-3, with 7 bases matching TRBD2. The germline V gene encodes CDR1 LNHNV and CDR2 YYDKDF (reference sequence). Losses at the gene ends were 1 base for V and 3 bases for J; bases not matched to a gene: 7. The CDR3 loop spans 16 amino acids. CDR3 region: CATSRVGGGVTDTQYF. The CDR3 nucleotides read TGTGCCACCAGCAGAGTTGGCGGGGGAGTAACAGATACGCAGTATTTT.

The chain links TRBV4-3 to TRBJ1-4; D not certain. Between the trimmed V and J ends, which lost 5 bases and 8 bases, there was a span of 15 bases. Germline CDR1 LGHNA, CDR2 YSLEER. This CDR3 contains 14 residues. CDR3 residues: CASSTTHTREKLFF. As DNA, the CDR3 is TGCGCCAGCAGCACGACCCATACGAGGGAAAAACTGTTTTTT.

The chain links TRBV11-2 to TRBJ2-3; 7 bases are shared with TRBD2. The length of the CDR3 is 15 residues. Germline V gene sequence: CDR1 SGHAT, CDR2 FQNNGV. V lost 0 bases to trimming and J lost 4 bases; unmatched junction nucleotides: 4. The CDR3 DNA sequence: TGTGCCAGCAGCTTAGAGGGAGGGGCCCCAGATACGCAGTATTTT. It codes for CASSLEGGAPDTQYF.

The chain recombines TRBV7-9 with TRBJ2-3, with D unresolved. CDR3 length equals 14 residues. Trimming pared 2 bases from V and 2 bases from J, leaving 8 bases between. In germline, CDR1 is SEHNR, CDR2 FQNEAQ (reference sequence). CDR3 sequence (DNA): TGTGCCAGCAGCTTAAGACTCCCCACAGATACGCAGTATTTT. Amino acid sequence: CASSLRLPTDTQYF.

This clone has a single count. The V gene is TRBV5-1, the J gene TRBJ2-5; 8 nucleotides agree with TRBD1. Germline values: CDR1 SGHRS, CDR2 YFSETQ. The trim removed 4 bases at V and 0 bases at J, leaving 5 bases unmatched. The CDR3 has 15 residues. CDR3 DNA sequence: TGCGCCAGCAGCCCGGACAGGGTCTACCAAGAGACCCAGTACTTC. It codes for CASSPDRVYQETQYF.

This clone was picked up one time. This rearrangement joins TRBV11-2 to TRBJ2-5; 11 bases agree with TRBD2. The germline gives CDR1 SGHAT, CDR2 FQNNGV. The CDR3 covers 16 residues. J lost 5 bases, V lost 1 base, and 6 bases had no gene match. The CDR3 DNA follows: TGTGCCAGCAGCTTAGTTAGCGGGGGGGCCTGGGAGACCCAGTACTTC. Its protein is CASSLVSGGAWETQYF.

This sequence joins TRBV24-1 and TRBJ2-3; 7 bases agree with TRBD2. The CDR3 contains 17 residues. CDR1 is KGHDR and CDR2 is SFDVKD in the germline V gene. The V gene end was trimmed by 3 bases and the J gene end by 2 bases; junction bases not matched to a gene: 10. Here the CDR3 reads CATSDAGGRGYTDTQYF. The CDR3 nucleotides are TGTGCCACCAGTGATGCGGGCGGGCGGGGGTACACAGATACGCAGTATTTT.

This clone was detected only once. The chain combines TRBV4-2 with TRBJ1-4, with 10 nucleotides matching TRBD1. Losses at the gene ends were 2 bases for V and 6 bases for J; bases not matched to a gene: 3. Germline V gene data show CDR1 as LGHNA and CDR2 as YNFKEQ. The CDR3 covers 15 residues. CDR3 DNA: TGTGCCAGCAGCCAACCCGGGACAGGGGATGAAAAACTGTTTTTT. Translated, it gives CASSQPGTGDEKLFF.

The J gene is TRBJ2-1, the V gene TRBV24-1, with 7 bases that match TRBD1. The CDR3 has 14 amino acids. The trim removed 5 bases at V and 8 bases at J, leaving 8 bases unmatched. Germline values: CDR1 KGHDR, CDR2 SFDVKD. DNA for the CDR3: TGTGCCACCAGTGGGAACAGAGGGGGCGATGAGCAGTTCTTC. This encodes CATSGNRGGDEQFF.

The rearrangement joins TRBV13 to TRBJ1-2; 11 nucleotides align to TRBD1. Germline V gives CDR1 PRHDT, CDR2 FYEKMQ (reference sequence). This CDR3 has 16 residues. V shed 5 bases, J shed 8 bases, and the junction held 13 bases outside the gene matches. The CDR3 loop reads CASSEGQGGREGGYTF. The CDR3 DNA reads as TGTGCCAGCAGCGAGGGACAGGGGGGCCGAGAGGGCGGCTACACCTTC. Together with reference TRBV13 and TRBJ1-2, the CDR3 gives the full variable domain: AAGVIQSPRHLIKEKRETATLKCYPIPRHDTVYWYQQGPGQDPQFLISFYEKMQSDKGSIPDRFSAQQFSDYHSELNMSSLELGDSALYFCASSEGQGGREGGYTFGSGTRLTVV.

In DNA form, the CDR3 reads TGCGCCAGCAGCCCCGATGAAGGGGCGGATGGCTACACCTTC. Encoded protein: CASSPDEGADGYTF. The chain has TRBV5-1 and TRBJ1-2; possible D gene TRBD1, 5 bases. Per germline, CDR1 SGHRS and CDR2 YFSETQ. V shed 4 bases and J shed 6 bases, with 16 bases lying between them. This CDR3 spans 14 amino acids.

The rearrangement links TRBV7-9 to TRBJ2-5; weak D call: TRBD2 (7 bases). V lost 3 bases to trimming and J lost 1 base, with 12 bases between them. The germline V gene encodes CDR1 SEHNR and CDR2 FQNEAQ (reference sequence). This CDR3 is 15 amino acids long. The CDR3 DNA is TGTGCCAGCAGCTTTTTCGGGGGGCCCCAAGAGACCCAGTACTTC. Translating gives CASSFFGGPQETQYF.

As to this clone: A read error may produce the germline difference seen at one junction end. The rearrangement links TRBV7-7 to TRBJ2-5; D may be TRBD1 (5 bases). Germline V lookup: CDR1 SSHAT, CDR2 FNYEAQ (reference sequence). This CDR3 spans 15 amino acids. The CDR3 region has the DNA TGTGCTAGCAGCACCGACGTAGGGGCCCAAGAGACCCAGTACTTC. This gives the protein CASSTDVGAQETQYF.